This TCR beta chain originates from a study of a mutant IDH1 vaccine in newly diagnosed glioma. Study-wide background: Vaccination began 4-6 weeks post radiotherapy alone, or with temozolomide cycles. The therapy given earlier, which was standard therapy, consisted of radiotherapy, temozolomide, or both, and most of the patients received both. Visits designated V12 and V13 were conducted at weeks 35 and 47, respectively.

Method: immunoSEQ multiplex PCR; TCRdb's copy keeps in-frame clones and lacks some. The top ten clones hold around 29% of a sample with roughly 34,000 clones, about 80% of them seen once. This clone was counted a few times. The antigen is not known. Other DNA sequences from this sample encode an identical CDR3 as well. Germline V gene lookup returns CDR1 GTSNPN and CDR2 SVGIG (reference sequence). V was clipped by 0 bases and J by 4 bases, with 5 bases between them. This CDR3 contains 12 residues. Time point given: week 47, end of study. With topical imiquimod, each dose of the vaccine consisted of 300 ug of mutant IDH1 20-mer peptide. In weeks 1, 3, 5, 7, 11, 15, 19 and 23, patients were immunized, eight times in all.

Sequencing used PBMCs, obtained from a glioma patient whose treatment included an IDH1 peptide vaccine. The chain employs TRBV30 and TRBJ2-3; D is ambiguous. The sequence derives from a young man with glioma. Here the CDR3 reads CAWSVRADTQYF. CDR3 nucleotides: TGTGCCTGGAGTGTACGCGCAGATACGCAGTATTTT.